These 24 T cell receptor beta chains share one sample of origin, sequenced in a study of shared clonotypes between healthy human individuals. Only in-frame clones appear in the TCRdb table, and some are missing; sequencing was by immunoSEQ multiplex PCR. The sample has about 990,000 clones, about four fifths seen once. Material: memory CD4+ T cells from PBMCs. Subset indicated: CD45RA-negative fraction. Every receptor here comes from a man between 18 and 35 years old in good health. Some clones in this sample may be carry-over from other donors' samples.

This clone was seen a handful of times. The chain links TRBV5-4 to TRBJ2-7, with 12 bases that match TRBD2. The CDR3 extends over 17 amino acids. V trimming: 4 bases; J trimming: 1 base; junction bases outside the gene matches: 9. Germline V lookup: CDR1 SGHNT, CDR2 YYREEE (reference sequence). The CDR3 bases are TGTGCCAGCAGCCAAGGGACTAGCGGGTCTTTATCCTACGAGCAGTACTTC. It codes for CASSQGTSGSLSYEQYF.

The genes are TRBV29-1 and TRBJ2-5, with unresolved D. V was shortened by 3 bases and J by 5 bases, with 13 bases between the two germline ends. The germline gives CDR1 SQVTM, CDR2 ANQGSEA. The CDR3 has 13 residues. The CDR3 nucleotides are TGCAGCGTTGACAGCAGCTTCGGGGAGACCCAGTACTTC. This codes for CSVDSSFGETQYF. Filled out from reference TRBV29-1 and TRBJ2-5, the complete variable domain reads SAVISQKPSRDICQRGTSLTIQCQVDSQVTMMFWYRQQPGQSLTLIATANQGSEATYESGFVIDKFPISRPNLTFSTLTVSNMSPEDSSIYLCSVDSSFGETQYFGPGTRLLVL.

V usage is TRBV5-6 and J usage is TRBJ2-1, with TRBD2 identical over 11 bases. Germline V CDR1 and CDR2: SGHDT, YYEEEE. With V trimmed by 2 bases and J by 4 bases, 5 bases remained unmatched. The CDR3 length is 16 residues. CDR3 protein: CASSLRGTSGYNEQFF. Written as DNA, the CDR3 is TGTGCCAGCAGCTTAAGGGGGACTAGCGGTTACAATGAGCAGTTCTTC.

About this clone: This may arise from a read error, as a much more abundant clone is one base away. Other DNA sequences within the sample encode an identical CDR3. V is TRBV19 and J is TRBJ2-3, with D uncertain. The CDR3 contains 17 residues. CDR1 is LNHDA, CDR2 SQIVND, per germline (reference sequence). CDR3 amino acids: CASSTRRVRISTDTQYF. CDR3 DNA: TGTGCCAGTAGTACCCGACGAGTGCGAATAAGCACAGATACACAGTATTTT.

This rearrangement joins TRBV5-4 to TRBJ1-4; D gene unclear. The CDR3 has 14 residues. The V end was cut by 0 bases, the J end by 7 bases, with 10 bases between. The germline V gene has CDR1 SGHNT and CDR2 YYREEE (reference sequence). The CDR3 DNA is TGTGCCAGCAGCTTGGGCTCGGGGAGTGAAAAACTGTTTTTT. Protein: CASSLGSGSEKLFF.

On this clone: A far larger clone lies a single base away; this is likely a read error. The rearrangement links TRBV21-1 to TRBJ1-3. TRBV21-1 is an annotated pseudogene. The CDR3 is 14 amino acids. CDR3 sequence (DNA): TGTGCCAGCAGCGGATTTCATGGTGGAAACACCATATATTTT. Translated, it gives CASSGFHGGNTIYF.

J is TRBJ1-1 and V is TRBV7-2; D might be TRBD1 (5 bases). The CDR3 runs 14 residues. Germline-derived CDR1 and CDR2 are SGHTA and FQGNSA. Trimming took off 5 bases at V and 5 bases at J, with 15 bases between the two ends. CDR3 in DNA: TGTGCCAGCAGCACAGGTAATCGAGTGACTGAAGCTTTCTTT. It is translated as CASSTGNRVTEAFF.

This chain connects TRBV5-1 to TRBJ2-5; D is unresolved. V was cut by 2 bases and J by 7 bases, with 15 bases left in between. This CDR3 comprises 14 residues. Germline values: CDR1 SGHRS, CDR2 YFSETQ. Here the CDR3 DNA reads TGCGCCAGCAGCTTAGACCCCATCGCGGCGACCCAGTACTTC. Its translation: CASSLDPIAATQYF.

The V gene is TRBV6-5, the J gene TRBJ2-5, with D unresolved. The CDR3 length is 13 residues. CDR1 is MNHEY, CDR2 SVGAGI, per germline. V lost 6 bases and J 5 bases, leaving 13 bases between the germline ends. CDR3 DNA sequence: TGTGCCAGCAGCCCCCAGCCCCAGGAGACCCAGTACTTC. It translates to CASSPQPQETQYF.

This clone was counted between two and nine times. As DNA, the CDR3 is TGTGCCAGCTCCCTTACTAGAAGCGACAATGAGCAGTTCTTC. Translation: CASSLTRSDNEQFF. The chain is built from TRBV18 and TRBJ2-1; TRBD2 might be the D (5 bases). This CDR3 has 14 residues. Deletions cut 6 bases from V and 5 bases from J, with 14 bases between. Germline CDR1 reads KGHSH; CDR2 reads LQKENI. Full variable domain (missing parts from reference TRBV18 and TRBJ2-1): NAGVMQNPRHLVRRRGQEARLRCSPMKGHSHVYWYRQLPEEGLKFMVYLQKENIIDESGMPKERFSAEFPKEGPSILRIQQVVRGDSAAYFCASSLTRSDNEQFFGPGTRLTVL.

The chain is built from TRBV5-1 and TRBJ1-2; no clear D gene. Trimming cost V 4 bases and J 1 base, with 8 bases left between them. This CDR3 has 13 amino acids. CDR1 is SGHRS and CDR2 is YFSETQ in the germline V gene. The CDR3 loop reads CASSQDLNYGYTF. In nucleotides, the CDR3 is TGCGCCAGCAGCCAGGACCTTAACTATGGCTACACCTTC.

The rearrangement links TRBV9 to TRBJ2-7, with a weak D call TRBD1 (5 bases). The CDR3 runs 16 residues. V lost 3 bases to trimming and J lost 6 bases, with 22 bases between them. CDR1 and CDR2 from the germline V gene are SGDLS and YYNGEE. The CDR3 is CASSEGPGLGPLEQYF. The CDR3 DNA sequence: TGTGCCAGCAGCGAGGGGCCGGGCCTAGGACCTCTCGAGCAGTACTTC.

This clone appeared a single time. This may arise from a read error, as a much more abundant clone is one base away. Other DNA sequences in the sample encode the same CDR3. The J gene is TRBJ2-7, the V gene TRBV9; D is uncertain. Trimming took off 0 bases at V and 0 bases at J, with 7 bases between the two ends. The CDR3 runs to 14 residues. The V gene's germline CDR1 is SGDLS and CDR2 YYNGEE. The CDR3 bases are TGTGCCAGCAGCGTAGAGGGCCACTCCTACGAGCAGTACTTC. Translated, it gives CASSVEGHSYEQYF.

This clone was observed a handful of times. The chain is built from TRBV5-1 and TRBJ2-1; D ambiguous. The germline CDR1 and CDR2 sequences are SGHRS and YFSETQ. The CDR3 is 16 residues long. V was clipped by 4 bases and J by 5 bases, with 19 bases between them. CDR3 DNA: TGCGCCAGCAGCCCCTCCATAACCTCCCTACACAATGAGCAGTTCTTC. The encoded protein is CASSPSITSLHNEQFF.

The rearrangement links TRBV4-1 to TRBJ2-4; unclear D gene. Per the germline V gene, CDR1 is MGHRA and CDR2 is YSYEKL. Trimming took off 3 bases at V and 7 bases at J, with 7 bases between the two ends. CDR3 length equals 12 residues. The CDR3 sequence is CASSQVFNIQYF. The CDR3 nucleotides are TGCGCCAGCAGCCAGGTATTCAACATTCAGTACTTC.

This sequence joins TRBV5-1 and TRBJ1-1, with D tentatively TRBD1 (5 bases). In germline, CDR1 is SGHRS, CDR2 YFSETQ. This CDR3 is built from 14 residues. Trimming removed 4 bases from V and 0 bases from J, with 10 bases in between. In DNA form, the CDR3 reads TGCGCCAGCAGCCCGGGACGGGTGAACACTGAAGCTTTCTTT. It encodes CASSPGRVNTEAFF. Using reference TRBV5-1 and TRBJ1-1 for the parts outside the CDR3, the full variable domain is KAGVTQTPRYLIKTRGQQVTLSCSPISGHRSVSWYQQTPGQGLQFLFEYFSETQRNKGNFPGRFSGRQFSNSRSEMNVSTLELGDSALYLCASSPGRVNTEAFFGQGTRLTVV.

V and J are TRBV4-1 and TRBJ2-5; D not resolved. Germline CDR1 MGHRA, CDR2 YSYEKL. CDR3 length: 10 amino acids. The V end lost 8 bases, the J end lost 5 bases, and 6 bases lay between the germline ends. This chain's CDR3 is CASGRETQYF. DNA of the CDR3: TGCGCCAGCGGACGGGAGACCCAGTACTTC.

The chain joins TRBV27 to TRBJ2-3, with 9 bases fitting TRBD2. V lost 1 base to trimming and J lost 6 bases; unmatched junction nucleotides: 11. The CDR3 spans 17 residues. Germline lookup yields CDR1 MNHEY and CDR2 SMNVEV (reference sequence). The DNA of the CDR3 is TGTGCCAGCAGTTTATATCCGTCTAGCGGGACCACGGATACGCAGTATTTT. Protein sequence: CASSLYPSSGTTDTQYF.

The chain carries TRBV27 and TRBJ1-1; 7 nucleotides agree with TRBD1. J lost 2 bases, V lost 4 bases, and 10 bases had no gene match. This CDR3 region has 16 residues. The germline V gene has CDR1 MNHEY and CDR2 SMNVEV (reference sequence). Written as DNA, the CDR3 is TGTGCCAGCAGTTATACGGGACAGCCTCTCAACACTGAAGCTTTCTTT. It encodes CASSYTGQPLNTEAFF.

This clone occurred a few times. This may be a read error, as it is one base from a much larger clone. This sequence joins TRBV5-1 and TRBJ2-2; no clear D gene. Germline CDR1 and CDR2: SGHRS and YFSETQ. This CDR3 contains 12 residues. The germline V and J ends were trimmed by 0 bases and 6 bases, with 3 bases remaining between them. CDR3 DNA sequence: TGCGCCAGCAGCTTGGGGTCCGGGGAGCTGTTTTTT. Translation gives CASSLGSGELFF.

The chain employs TRBV7-9 and TRBJ1-5; D may be TRBD1 (5 bases). CDR3 size: 17 residues. Germline assignment: CDR1 SEHNR and CDR2 FQNEAQ (reference sequence). Between the trimmed V and J ends, which lost 5 bases and 2 bases, there was a span of 19 bases. The CDR3 loop reads CASSPAGGGVGNQPQHF. CDR3 nucleotide sequence: TGTGCCAGCAGCCCAGCTGGGGGTGGTGTGGGCAATCAGCCCCAGCATTTT.

The chain joins TRBV20-1 to TRBJ2-3; D is perhaps TRBD2 (5 bases). The CDR3 runs to 11 residues. CDR1 DFQATT and CDR2 SNEGSKA come from the germline V gene (reference sequence). Trimming shortened V by 6 bases and J by 6 bases, and 10 bases separated the two germline ends. The CDR3 is CSADSPDTQYF. CDR3 nucleotide sequence: TGCAGTGCGGACTCACCGGATACGCAGTATTTT.

J is TRBJ2-3 and V is TRBV11-3; D ambiguous. The CDR3 is 12 residues long. Trimming shortened V by 0 bases and J by 9 bases, and 7 bases separated the two germline ends. The germline gives CDR1 SGHNT, CDR2 YENEEA. The CDR3 DNA sequence: TGTGCCAGCAGCTTAGATAAAGTAACGCAGTATTTT. Translation gives CASSLDKVTQYF.

The chain combines TRBV28 with TRBJ2-7; either TRBD1 or TRBD2 may fit D (7 bases each). Trimming removed 7 bases at V and 3 bases at J, with 19 bases between. This CDR3 comprises 15 residues. CDR1 is MDHEN, CDR2 SYDVKM, per germline. DNA of the CDR3: TGTGCCAGCACTCTAGGGGGCGGGACTATCTACGAGCAGTACTTC. This sequence encodes CASTLGGGTIYEQYF.